Shown below are 23 T cell receptor beta chains from a single sample sequenced in a study of T cells in narcolepsy. Using immunoSEQ multiplex PCR, the repertoire was profiled, and TCRdb retains in-frame clones only, with some absent. The sample yields 25,000 to 40,000 clones, around 90% seen once. Input material: CD45RA- memory CD4+ T cells from PBMCs. All receptors come from a human donor with narcolepsy.

This chain uses TRBV30 with TRBJ1-4, with unresolved D. The germline gives CDR1 GTSNPN, CDR2 SVGIG (reference sequence). Trimming cost V 3 bases and J 0 bases, with 8 bases left between them. This CDR3 spans 14 amino acids. The CDR3 DNA sequence: TGTGCCTGGAGGCCATTTTCAACTAATGAAAAACTGTTTTTT. The encoded protein is CAWRPFSTNEKLFF.

The chain uses TRBV29-1 and TRBJ1-3; D call uncertain. CDR1 is SQVTM and CDR2 is ANQGSEA in the germline V gene. The CDR3 consists of 12 residues. The V end was cut by 3 bases, the J end by 2 bases, with 5 bases between. As DNA, the CDR3 is TGCAGCGTTGACTCAGCTGGAAACACCATATATTTT. Its protein product is CSVDSAGNTIYF.

The chain employs TRBV30 and TRBJ1-2; weak D call: TRBD1 (6 bases). Germline values: CDR1 GTSNPN, CDR2 SVGIG (reference sequence). The germline V and J ends were trimmed by 4 bases and 5 bases, with 17 bases remaining between them. The CDR3 has 14 amino acids. The CDR3: CAWNTPGGLYGYTF. The CDR3 DNA sequence: TGTGCCTGGAATACCCCGGGGGGCCTTTATGGCTACACCTTC.

The chain recombines TRBV6-1 with TRBJ2-3, with TRBD2 identical over 8 bases. V shed 1 base and J 0 bases; nucleotides not matched to a gene: 9. Germline CDR1 reads MNHNS; CDR2 reads SASEGT. The length of the CDR3 is 18 residues. This chain's CDR3 is CASSEGRAGGRSTDTQYF. DNA for the CDR3: TGTGCCAGCAGTGAAGGTCGGGCGGGAGGTCGGAGCACAGATACGCAGTATTTT.

This clone was picked up one time. The rearrangement uses TRBV19 and TRBJ2-4; the D gene could be TRBD1 or TRBD2 (5 bases each). The CDR3 loop spans 12 amino acids. Between the trimmed V and J ends, which lost 10 bases and 2 bases, there was a span of 9 bases. CDR1 is LNHDA, CDR2 SQIVND, per germline (reference sequence). The CDR3, as DNA: TGTGCCACCGGGGCGTCCAAAAACATTCAGTACTTC. Its protein product is CATGASKNIQYF.

The rearrangement links TRBV19 to TRBJ1-1; 7 nucleotides agree with TRBD1. The CDR3 is 17 residues long. Germline V gene sequence: CDR1 LNHDA, CDR2 SQIVND (reference sequence). The V segment lost 6 bases and the J segment 0 bases; nucleotides outside the gene matches: 13. This chain's CDR3 is CASSHRQGGRLNTEAFF. The CDR3 DNA follows: TGTGCCAGTAGCCATCGACAGGGTGGGAGGTTGAACACTGAAGCTTTCTTT.

This chain connects TRBV6-5 to TRBJ2-7; a possible D gene is TRBD1 (6 bases). CDR1 and CDR2 from the germline V gene are MNHEY and SVGAGI. V was clipped by 2 bases and J by 5 bases, with 13 bases between them. The CDR3 runs 14 residues. The CDR3 DNA reads as TGTGCCAGCAGTTACGGGGCAGGGGCCCACGAGCAGTACTTC. This gives the protein CASSYGAGAHEQYF.

This sequence joins TRBV1 and TRBJ1-5. TRBV1 is a pseudogene locus. CDR3 length: 14 residues. CDR3 in DNA: TGCACCCGATCTCATGGTCACTCCCTTGAAACCCAGCATTTT. Protein product: CTRSHGHSLETQHF.

The chain combines TRBV5-1 with TRBJ2-1; TRBD1 matches at 12 bases. In germline, CDR1 is SGHRS, CDR2 YFSETQ. The trim removed 7 bases at V and 6 bases at J, leaving 8 bases unmatched. This CDR3 region has 15 residues. The CDR3 spells CASSGEGQGANEQFF. The CDR3 region has the DNA TGCGCCAGCTCAGGGGAGGGACAGGGGGCCAATGAGCAGTTCTTC.

DNA of the CDR3: TGTGCCAGCAGCTTAGATTCGCGGGGATTCGATGGCTACACCTTC. Its translation: CASSLDSRGFDGYTF. V and J are TRBV7-2 and TRBJ1-2; D ambiguous. From germline, CDR1 is SGHTA and CDR2 FQGNSA. The CDR3 sequence is 15 residues long. V lost 1 base, J lost 6 bases, and 15 bases lay in between. The whole variable domain, remainder taken from reference TRBV7-2 and TRBJ1-2, is GAGVSQSPSNKVTEKGKDVELRCDPISGHTALYWYRQSLGQGLEFLIYFQGNSAPDKSGLPSDRFSAERTGGSVSTLTIQRTQQEDSAVYLCASSLDSRGFDGYTFGSGTRLTVV.

The J gene is TRBJ2-5, the V gene TRBV5-6; tentatively, D is TRBD2 (6 bases). The V and J ends lost 2 bases and 4 bases respectively, with 6 bases between them. Germline values: CDR1 SGHDT, CDR2 YYEEEE. This CDR3 spans 12 amino acids. The CDR3 DNA follows: TGTGCCAGCAGCTTCGGGGGAGAGACCCAGTACTTC. Translating gives CASSFGGETQYF.

This chain joins TRBV10-1 and TRBJ1-1; D is unclear. Trimming pared 3 bases from V and 1 base from J, leaving 3 bases between. The CDR3 is made up of 12 amino acids. Germline CDR1 and CDR2: WNHNN and SYGVQD (reference sequence). CDR3 region: CASSDQNTEAFF. As DNA, the CDR3 is TGCGCCAGCAGTGACCAGAACACTGAAGCTTTCTTT.

This chain connects TRBV28 to TRBJ1-1; D gene uncertain. The V and J ends lost 5 bases and 5 bases respectively, with 15 bases between them. CDR3 length: 14 amino acids. The germline V gene has CDR1 MDHEN and CDR2 SYDVKM. Written as DNA, the CDR3 is TGTGCCAGCAGTACACTTGGGGTGGGGACTGAAGCTTTCTTT. Protein: CASSTLGVGTEAFF.

The chain carries TRBV5-6 and TRBJ1-2; TRBD1 matches 7 bases. Germline CDR1 and CDR2: SGHDT and YYEEEE. V was pared by 0 bases and J by 8 bases, with 13 bases of the junction left unmatched. This CDR3 region has 16 residues. CDR3 coding DNA: TGTGCCAGCAGCTTGGTCCGAGACAGGGCTCCTTCGGGCTACACCTTC. Its protein product is CASSLVRDRAPSGYTF. The full variable domain, in which reference TRBV5-6 and TRBJ1-2 provide the parts outside the CDR3, is DAGVTQSPTHLIKTRGQQVTLRCSPKSGHDTVSWYQQALGQGPQFIFQYYEEEERQRGNFPDRFSGHQFPNYSSELNVNALLLGDSALYLCASSLVRDRAPSGYTFGSGTRLTVV.

V usage is TRBV15 and J usage is TRBJ2-2; TRBD2 matches at 7 bases. CDR3 length: 18 amino acids. Germline lookup yields CDR1 LNHNV and CDR2 YYDKDF (reference sequence). V gave up 0 bases and J gave up 4 bases; unmatched junction bases: 11. The CDR3 bases are TGTGCCACCAGCAGAGACCCCCGGGCTAGCGGACTCACCGGGGAGCTGTTTTTT. As protein: CATSRDPRASGLTGELFF.

The chain links TRBV27 to TRBJ1-2, with D maybe TRBD1 (6 bases). The CDR3 spans 16 residues. Germline V CDR1 and CDR2: MNHEY, SMNVEV (reference sequence). V shed 2 bases and J shed 0 bases, with 13 bases lying between them. The CDR3 is CASSLVPGHPNYGYTF. The CDR3 coding sequence is TGTGCCAGCAGTTTAGTTCCGGGACACCCTAACTATGGCTACACCTTC.

The V and J genes are TRBV4-1 and TRBJ1-1, with D hard to call. V lost 2 bases and J lost 1, with 14 bases in between. The CDR3 extends over 16 amino acids. CDR1 and CDR2 from the germline V gene are MGHRA and YSYEKL. This chain's CDR3 is CASSQFLRPENTEAFF. The CDR3 DNA follows: TGCGCCAGCAGCCAATTTCTTAGACCGGAGAACACTGAAGCTTTCTTT.

The rearrangement uses TRBV6-5 and TRBJ2-7; D is ambiguous. The CDR3 contains 14 residues. V was trimmed by 7 bases and J by 1 base, leaving 14 bases between them. Germline V gives CDR1 MNHEY, CDR2 SVGAGI. The CDR3 sequence is CASTREDGSYEQYF. The CDR3 nucleotides are TGTGCCAGCACGCGAGAGGACGGGTCCTACGAGCAGTACTTC.

This chain uses TRBV25-1 with TRBJ2-7; D is perhaps TRBD1 (5 bases). The germline V gene encodes CDR1 MGHDK and CDR2 SYGVNS. The CDR3 has 12 amino acids. V dropped 2 bases and J dropped 3 bases, with 5 bases sitting between them. The CDR3 region has the DNA TGTGCCAGCAGTGAACAGGGCTACGAGCAGTACTTC. This encodes CASSEQGYEQYF.

The chain carries TRBV18 and TRBJ1-1; TRBD1 aligns across 9 bases. CDR1 and CDR2 from the germline V gene are KGHSH and LQKENI. After removal of 4 bases from V and 4 bases from J, the junction contained 4 bases not matched to a gene. This CDR3 comprises 14 residues. CDR3 sequence (DNA): TGTGCCAGCTCACTAAAGACAGGGGGCACTGAAGCTTTCTTT. Protein sequence: CASSLKTGGTEAFF.

This clone was seen a few times. The V gene is TRBV11-3, the J gene TRBJ1-6, with 8 bases matching TRBD1. J lost 10 bases, V lost 5 bases, and 4 bases had no gene match. The V gene's germline CDR1 is SGHNT and CDR2 YENEEA. The length of the CDR3 is 13 residues. The CDR3 sequence: CASSKGQGSPLHF. The CDR3 DNA follows: TGTGCCAGCAGCAAAGGACAGGGCTCACCCCTCCACTTT.

CDR3 nucleotide sequence: TGTGCCAGCTCACCGCCTGACTACGAGCAGTACTTC. It is translated as CASSPPDYEQYF. The V gene is TRBV18, the J gene TRBJ2-7; D not resolved. Looked up from germline, CDR1 is KGHSH and CDR2 is LQKENI. The germline V and J ends were trimmed by 3 bases and 3 bases, with 6 bases remaining between them. This CDR3 comprises 12 residues.

The J gene is TRBJ2-5, the V gene TRBV27; D gene ambiguous. The assigned J gene may be wrong: the sequence end matches TRBJ2-7 better. This CDR3 spans 11 amino acids. Germline CDR1 MNHEY, CDR2 SMNVEV (reference sequence). The CDR3 region is CASKSFHEQYF. CDR3 bases: TGTGCCAGCAAGTCGTTCCACGAGCAGTACTTC.